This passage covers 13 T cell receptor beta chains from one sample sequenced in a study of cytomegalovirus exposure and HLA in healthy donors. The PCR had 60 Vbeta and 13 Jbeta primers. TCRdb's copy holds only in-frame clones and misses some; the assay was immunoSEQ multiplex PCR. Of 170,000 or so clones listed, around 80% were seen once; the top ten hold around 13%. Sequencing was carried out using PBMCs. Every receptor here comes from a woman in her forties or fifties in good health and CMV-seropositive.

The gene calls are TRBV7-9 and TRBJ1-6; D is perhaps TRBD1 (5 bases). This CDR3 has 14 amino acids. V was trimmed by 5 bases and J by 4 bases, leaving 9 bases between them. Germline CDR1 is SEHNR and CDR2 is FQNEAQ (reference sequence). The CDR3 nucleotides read TGTGCCAGCAGCCAGGGCAATTATAATTCACCCCTCCACTTT. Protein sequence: CASSQGNYNSPLHF. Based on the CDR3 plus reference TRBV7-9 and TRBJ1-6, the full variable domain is DTGVSQNPRHKITKRGQNVTFRCDPISEHNRLYWYRQTLGQGPEFLTYFQNEAQLEKSRLLSDRFSAERPKGSFSTLEIQRTEQGDSAMYLCASSQGNYNSPLHFGNGTRLTVT.

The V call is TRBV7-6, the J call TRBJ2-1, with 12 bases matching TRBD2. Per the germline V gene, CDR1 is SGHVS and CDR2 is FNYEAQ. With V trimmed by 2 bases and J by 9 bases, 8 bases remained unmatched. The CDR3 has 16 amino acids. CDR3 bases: TGTGCCAGCAGCTTATCTAGCGGGGGGGCCTGGGGTGAGCAGTTCTTC. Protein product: CASSLSSGGAWGEQFF.

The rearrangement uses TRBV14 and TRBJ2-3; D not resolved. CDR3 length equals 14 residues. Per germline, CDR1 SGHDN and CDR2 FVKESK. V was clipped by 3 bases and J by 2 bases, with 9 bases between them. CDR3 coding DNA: TGTGCCAGCAGCCATTACACAGTCACAGATACGCAGTATTTT. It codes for CASSHYTVTDTQYF.

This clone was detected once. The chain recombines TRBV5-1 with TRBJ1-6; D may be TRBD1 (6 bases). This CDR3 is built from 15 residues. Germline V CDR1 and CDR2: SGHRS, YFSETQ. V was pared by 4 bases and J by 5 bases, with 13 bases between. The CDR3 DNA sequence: TGCGCCAGCAGCCTCGGGACACCTAATAATTCACCCCTCCACTTT. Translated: CASSLGTPNNSPLHF. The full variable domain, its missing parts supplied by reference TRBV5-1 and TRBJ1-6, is KAGVTQTPRYLIKTRGQQVTLSCSPISGHRSVSWYQQTPGQGLQFLFEYFSETQRNKGNFPGRFSGRQFSNSRSEMNVSTLELGDSALYLCASSLGTPNNSPLHFGNGTRLTVT.

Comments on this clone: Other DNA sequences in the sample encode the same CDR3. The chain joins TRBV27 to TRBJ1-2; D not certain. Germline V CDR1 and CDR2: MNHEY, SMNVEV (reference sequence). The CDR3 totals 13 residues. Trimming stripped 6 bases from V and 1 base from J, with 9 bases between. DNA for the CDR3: TGTGCCAGCAGCCCAGTTGTTAACTATGGCTACACCTTC. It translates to CASSPVVNYGYTF.

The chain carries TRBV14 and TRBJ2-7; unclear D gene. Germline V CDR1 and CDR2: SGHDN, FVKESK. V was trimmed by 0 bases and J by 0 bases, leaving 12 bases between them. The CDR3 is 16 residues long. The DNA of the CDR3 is TGTGCCAGCAGCCAAGATTTTACGGTCTTCTCCTACGAGCAGTACTTC. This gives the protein CASSQDFTVFSYEQYF. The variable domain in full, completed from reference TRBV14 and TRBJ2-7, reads EAGVTQFPSHSVIEKGQTVTLRCDPISGHDNLYWYRRVMGKEIKFLLHFVKESKQDESGMPNNRFLAERTGGTYSTLKVQPAELEDSGVYFCASSQDFTVFSYEQYFGPGTRLTVT.

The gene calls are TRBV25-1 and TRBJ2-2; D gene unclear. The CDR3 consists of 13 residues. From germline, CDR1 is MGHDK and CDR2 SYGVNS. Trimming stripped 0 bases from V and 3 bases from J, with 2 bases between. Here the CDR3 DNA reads TGTGCCAGCAGTGAATACTACACCGGGGAGCTGTTTTTT. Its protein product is CASSEYYTGELFF.

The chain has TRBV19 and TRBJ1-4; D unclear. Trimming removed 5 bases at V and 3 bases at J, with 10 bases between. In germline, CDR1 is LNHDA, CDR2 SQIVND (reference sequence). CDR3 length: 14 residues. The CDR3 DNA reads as TGTGCCAGTAGTTCCCCGAGGGCTAATGAAAAACTGTTTTTT. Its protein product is CASSSPRANEKLFF.

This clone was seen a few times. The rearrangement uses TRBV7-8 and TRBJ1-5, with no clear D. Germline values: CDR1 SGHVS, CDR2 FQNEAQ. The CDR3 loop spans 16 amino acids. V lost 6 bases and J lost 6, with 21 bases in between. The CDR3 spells CASSPIGRGGSQPQHF. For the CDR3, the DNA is TGTGCCAGCAGTCCCATCGGCCGGGGTGGTAGTCAGCCCCAGCATTTT.

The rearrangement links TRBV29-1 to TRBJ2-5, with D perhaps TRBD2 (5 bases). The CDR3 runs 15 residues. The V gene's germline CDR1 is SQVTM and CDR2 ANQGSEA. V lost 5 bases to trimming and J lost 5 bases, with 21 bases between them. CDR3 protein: CSVLTHGLADETQYF. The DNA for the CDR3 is TGCAGCGTTCTTACCCACGGGCTAGCCGACGAGACCCAGTACTTC.

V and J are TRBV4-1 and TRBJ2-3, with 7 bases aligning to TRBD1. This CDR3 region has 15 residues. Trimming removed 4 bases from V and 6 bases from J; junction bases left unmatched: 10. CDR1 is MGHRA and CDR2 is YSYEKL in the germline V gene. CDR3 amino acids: CASSLTTGVGDTQYF. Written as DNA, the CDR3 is TGCGCCAGCAGCCTCACCACAGGGGTAGGGGATACGCAGTATTTT.

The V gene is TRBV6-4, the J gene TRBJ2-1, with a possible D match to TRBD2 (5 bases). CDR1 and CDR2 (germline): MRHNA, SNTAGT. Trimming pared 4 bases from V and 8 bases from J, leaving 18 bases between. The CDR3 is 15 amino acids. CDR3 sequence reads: CASSGGSDIWDEQFF. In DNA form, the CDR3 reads TGTGCCAGCAGTGGAGGGTCGGATATATGGGATGAGCAGTTCTTC.

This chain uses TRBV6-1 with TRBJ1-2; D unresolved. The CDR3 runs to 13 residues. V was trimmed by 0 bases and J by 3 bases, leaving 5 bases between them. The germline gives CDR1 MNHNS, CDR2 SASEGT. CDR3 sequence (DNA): TGTGCCAGCAGTGAAGCGGCAGACTATGGCTACACCTTC. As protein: CASSEAADYGYTF.